Following are 25 T cell receptor beta chains from one sample sequenced in a study of blood T cell repertoires in COVID-19. The data were produced by immunoSEQ multiplex PCR, yet TCRdb's version contains in-frame clones alone and is incomplete. The sample carries under 300,000 clones, around four fifths recorded once. The specimen was peripheral blood. The receptors stem from an elderly man with acute or convalescent COVID-19.

V and J are TRBV13 and TRBJ2-3, with 10 bases aligning to TRBD2. The germline CDR1 and CDR2 sequences are PRHDT and FYEKMQ (reference sequence). The CDR3 sequence is 15 residues long. The V gene end was trimmed by 4 bases and the J gene end by 5 bases; junction bases not matched to a gene: 6. The CDR3 DNA sequence: TGTGCCAGCAGCTCCCAGGTAGCGGGAGGAGATACGCAGTATTTT. This gives the protein CASSSQVAGGDTQYF.

The CDR3 bases are TGCAGCGTTGGGGCAGGGAGGGATCAGCCCCAGCATTTT. Translation: CSVGAGRDQPQHF. V is TRBV29-1 and J is TRBJ1-5, with a weak D call TRBD1 (5 bases). V was pared by 4 bases and J by 5 bases, with 12 bases between. The CDR3 runs 13 residues. Germline loops: CDR1 SQVTM, CDR2 ANQGSEA.

This clone was recorded once. The rearrangement uses TRBV6-6 and TRBJ1-1; maybe TRBD1 (5 bases). The CDR3 consists of 12 residues. Trimming removed 2 bases at V and 8 bases at J, with 9 bases between. Germline V gene lookup returns CDR1 MNHNY and CDR2 SVGAGI (reference sequence). CDR3 sequence (DNA): TGTGCCAGCAGTTACGGGACTGGCGAAGCTTTCTTT. Its protein product is CASSYGTGEAFF.

The V and J genes are TRBV4-2 and TRBJ1-1; D is uncertain. The CDR3 spans 15 residues. Germline loops: CDR1 LGHNA, CDR2 YNFKEQ. The V end lost 6 bases, the J end lost 1 base, and 15 bases lay between the germline ends. The CDR3 nucleotides read TGTGCCAGCAGTCCTTTGTGGTCAGGGAACACTGAAGCTTTCTTT. This codes for CASSPLWSGNTEAFF.

The chain employs TRBV27 and TRBJ1-1; TRBD1 is a possible D gene (5 bases). This CDR3 is 13 amino acids long. V shed 8 bases and J shed 1 base, with 11 bases lying between them. The V gene's germline CDR1 is MNHEY and CDR2 SMNVEV (reference sequence). The CDR3 nucleotides are TGTGCCAGCCCAGGGTCCCCGAACACTGAAGCTTTCTTT. It codes for CASPGSPNTEAFF.

The rearrangement joins TRBV11-3 to TRBJ2-2; no definite D call. CDR1 SGHNT and CDR2 YENEEA come from the germline V gene. With 0 bases removed from V and 0 bases from J, the gap between germline ends came to 11 bases. The CDR3 is made up of 17 amino acids. The CDR3 nucleotides are TGTGCCAGCAGCTTAGACGCCCAGGCCGCGAACACCGGGGAGCTGTTTTTT. It specifies CASSLDAQAANTGELFF.

This sequence joins TRBV28 and TRBJ2-7; D might be TRBD1 (6 bases). The CDR3 spans 15 residues. Trimming removed 4 bases at V and 1 base at J, with 14 bases between. From germline, CDR1 is MDHEN and CDR2 SYDVKM. CDR3 in amino acids: CASSSGGTLSYEQYF. DNA for the CDR3: TGTGCCAGCAGTTCAGGTGGGACACTATCCTACGAGCAGTACTTC.

This clone was recorded only once. The J gene is TRBJ1-2, the V gene TRBV28; the D is unclear. This CDR3 has 12 amino acids. The V end lost 6 bases, the J end lost 3 bases, and 8 bases lay between the germline ends. Germline loops: CDR1 MDHEN, CDR2 SYDVKM. CDR3 in DNA: TGTGCCAGCAGGACTACCCACTATGGCTACACCTTC. Its protein product is CASRTTHYGYTF.

The rearrangement uses TRBV5-4 and TRBJ2-4; 11 nucleotides agree with TRBD1. J gave up 6 bases and V 4 bases, and 6 bases lay outside the gene matches. The CDR3 is 15 amino acids. CDR1 and CDR2 from the germline V gene are SGHNT and YYREEE (reference sequence). The CDR3 protein is CASSPTGTGGNIQYF. CDR3 DNA sequence: TGTGCCAGCAGCCCGACGGGGACAGGGGGAAACATTCAGTACTTC.

The chain links TRBV23-1 to TRBJ2-1; weak D call: TRBD1 (5 bases). TRBV23-1 is recorded as an ORF, its role being uncertain. This CDR3 has 15 residues. V lost 0 bases to trimming and J lost 6 bases, with 12 bases between them. CDR3 DNA sequence: TGCGCCAGCAGTCAATCTTTTGCAGGGCTCAATGAGCAGTTCTTC. Protein product: CASSQSFAGLNEQFF.

The table lists this clone with many counts. The chain employs TRBV5-1 and TRBJ1-2; D gene unclear. Germline-derived CDR1 and CDR2 are SGHRS and YFSETQ. The CDR3 length is 14 residues. V dropped 0 bases and J dropped 4 bases, with 10 bases sitting between them. CDR3: CASSLVSGRYGYTF. Here the CDR3 DNA reads TGCGCCAGCAGCTTGGTTTCGGGTCGCTATGGCTACACCTTC.

In DNA, the CDR3 is TGTGCCAGCAGCCGCTCCGGGACAGGGTTACAGAACTATGGCTACACCTTC. It translates to CASSRSGTGLQNYGYTF. V usage is TRBV3-1 (or the pseudogene TRBV3-2) and J usage is TRBJ1-2, with TRBD1 matching 9 bases. There are 17 residues in the CDR3. V dropped 4 bases and J dropped 2; count of bases not matched to a gene: 11. CDR1 is LGHDT and CDR2 is YNNKEL in the germline V gene (reference sequence).

In this sample, this clone turned up once. The chain has TRBV28 and TRBJ2-3; 7 bases match TRBD2. The V segment lost 3 bases and the J segment 4 bases; nucleotides outside the gene matches: 10. Germline CDR1 reads MDHEN; CDR2 reads SYDVKM. The CDR3 loop spans 16 amino acids. Here the CDR3 reads CASSFIGGGTPDTQYF. In nucleotides, the CDR3 is TGTGCCAGCAGTTTCATCGGGGGAGGGACCCCAGATACGCAGTATTTT.

The V and J genes are TRBV7-2 and TRBJ1-1, with a tentative D call TRBD1 (5 bases). V shed 7 bases and J shed 4 bases, with 22 bases lying between them. This CDR3 has 16 amino acids. Germline loops: CDR1 SGHTA, CDR2 FQGNSA. The CDR3 sequence: CASNFRSGVFGTEAFF. The CDR3, as DNA: TGTGCCAGCAACTTCCGCTCGGGGGTTTTTGGCACTGAAGCTTTCTTT.

This sequence joins TRBV1 and TRBJ2-1; no check of the table's D call, TRBD2, against the DNA was made. TRBV1 is recorded as a pseudogene. The CDR3 totals 20 residues. As DNA, the CDR3 is TGCACCAGCAGCCAAGATCAAGTGGAAGGAGCAGCAGTCTCCTACAATGAGCAGTTCTTC. It encodes CTSSQDQVEGAAVSYNEQFF.

V usage is TRBV5-4 and J usage is TRBJ2-1, with 13 bases lining up with TRBD2. The V gene's germline CDR1 is SGHNT and CDR2 YYREEE (reference sequence). Trimming at V came to 4 bases and at J to 4 bases, leaving 5 bases not matched to a gene. The CDR3 runs 16 residues. CDR3 loop: CASSGGLAGEYNEQFF. DNA for the CDR3: TGTGCCAGCAGCGGTGGACTAGCGGGGGAGTACAATGAGCAGTTCTTC.

J is TRBJ2-7 and V is TRBV19; D possibly corresponds to TRBD1 (5 bases). The CDR3 has 14 amino acids. V dropped 3 bases and J dropped 0 bases, with 9 bases sitting between them. CDR1 is LNHDA and CDR2 is SQIVND in the germline V gene (reference sequence). DNA of the CDR3: TGTGCCAGTAGTATTCGACAGAGCTCCTACGAGCAGTACTTC. This encodes CASSIRQSSYEQYF.

There are a few counts of this clone. The rearrangement uses TRBV3-1 (or the pseudogene TRBV3-2) and TRBJ2-7; the D is unclear. The germline CDR1 and CDR2 sequences are LGHDT and YNNKEL (reference sequence). The CDR3 is 12 amino acids. V was shortened by 4 bases and J by 2 bases, with 6 bases between the two germline ends. The CDR3 here is CASSPRTYEQYF. CDR3 sequence (DNA): TGTGCCAGCAGCCCCCGTACCTACGAGCAGTACTTC.

This chain connects TRBV28 to TRBJ2-1, with D uncertain. V was trimmed by 7 bases and J by 0 bases, leaving 16 bases between them. In germline, CDR1 is MDHEN, CDR2 SYDVKM. This CDR3 region has 16 residues. CDR3 nucleotide sequence: TGTGCCAGCATTGGGTCGGGTCTAAGCTCCTACAATGAGCAGTTCTTC. As protein: CASIGSGLSSYNEQFF.

The J gene is TRBJ1-3, the V gene TRBV5-5; no clear D. The V gene lost 0 bases and the J gene lost 3 bases, with 7 bases spanning the gap. The length of the CDR3 is 14 residues. Germline V gives CDR1 SGHKS, CDR2 YYEKEE (reference sequence). The CDR3 bases are TGTGCCAGCAGCTTGGGGCAGCGTGGAAACACCATATATTTT. Residues: CASSLGQRGNTIYF.

The chain employs TRBV6-5 and TRBJ2-1; 10 positions match TRBD2. Trimming took 9 bases from V and 9 from J; bases not matched to a gene: 11. The CDR3 extends over 14 amino acids. Per germline, CDR1 MNHEY and CDR2 SVGAGI. The CDR3 here is CASKISGRAGEQFF. CDR3 nucleotides: TGTGCCAGTAAAATAAGCGGGAGGGCCGGTGAGCAGTTCTTC.

This sequence joins TRBV9 and TRBJ1-1; 8 bases agree with TRBD1. Per germline, CDR1 SGDLS and CDR2 YYNGEE. The trim removed 6 bases at V and 2 bases at J, leaving 12 bases unmatched. The CDR3 runs 16 residues. The CDR3 region is CASNRIPTGVNTEAFF. In nucleotides, the CDR3 is TGTGCCAGCAACCGAATACCGACAGGGGTCAACACTGAAGCTTTCTTT.

The chain links TRBV3-1 (or the pseudogene TRBV3-2) to TRBJ2-5, with TRBD2 matching 7 bases. CDR1 is LGHDT and CDR2 is YNNKEL in the germline V gene (reference sequence). The length of the CDR3 is 12 residues. The J segment lost 5 bases and the V segment lost 4 bases, leaving 1 base of the junction unmatched. CDR3 DNA sequence: TGTGCCAGCAGCCGGGAGGGGGAGACCCAGTACTTC. It translates to CASSREGETQYF.

This chain joins TRBV3-1 (or the pseudogene TRBV3-2) and TRBJ2-5, with D unresolved. Trimming removed 1 base from V and 5 bases from J, with 14 bases in between. This CDR3 spans 15 amino acids. Looked up from germline, CDR1 is LGHDT and CDR2 is YNNKEL (reference sequence). CDR3 sequence reads: CASSQALTTRETQYF. The CDR3 coding sequence is TGTGCCAGCAGCCAAGCTCTCACGACCAGGGAGACCCAGTACTTC.

The V gene is TRBV19, the J gene TRBJ2-1, with 8 bases fitting TRBD2. Germline CDR1 reads LNHDA; CDR2 reads SQIVND (reference sequence). The CDR3 covers 16 residues. Germline trimming cut 10 bases from V and 4 bases from J; bases unmatched to any gene: 15. The CDR3 spells CATKPSGLAGYNEQFF. CDR3 coding DNA: TGTGCCACCAAACCGAGCGGTCTAGCGGGTTACAATGAGCAGTTCTTC.